The T cell receptor (beta chain) under discussion was sequenced for a study of blood T cell repertoires in COVID-19. The CDR3 is 13 residues long. V lost 1 base and J 6 bases, leaving 9 bases between the germline ends. The germline V gene has CDR1 SGHAT and CDR2 FQNNGV. Sequenced by immunoSEQ multiplex PCR; TCRdb stores in-frame clones only, minus some. The sample includes a few hundred thousand clones, approximately 87% of them seen just once. Only one count was recorded for this clone. The sequencing input was PBMCs or T cells enriched from blood (not recorded which). This rearrangement joins TRBV11-2 to TRBJ1-2, with a possible D match to TRBD1 (5 bases). The receptor comes from a man aged 35 to 55 in a cohort exposed to, infected with or recovered from COVID-19 (not recorded which). This CDR3 is CASSLGGPDGYTF. CDR3 in DNA: TGTGCCAGCAGCTTAGGGGGCCCGGATGGCTACACCTTC.